The present T cell receptor (beta chain) was sequenced within a study of pediatric ulcerative colitis. This clone has a single count. The CDR3 sequence is 11 residues long. Germline CDR1 is SEHNR and CDR2 is FQNEAQ (reference sequence). Trimming pared 1 base from V and 11 bases from J, leaving 6 bases between. Clones were read by immunoSEQ multiplex PCR, and TCRdb kept only the in-frame ones, dropping some. The sample lists roughly 30,000 clones; roughly 82% were seen once. Colonoscopy and blood draw happened at the same time. The specimen sequenced was blood. The chain employs TRBV7-9 and TRBJ2-1; D remains unclear. The TCR comes from a boy younger than 18 with severe ulcerative colitis. CDR3 protein: CASSLGIQQFF. The DNA of the CDR3 is TGTGCCAGCAGCTTAGGTATACAGCAGTTCTTC.